Following are 8 T cell receptor beta chains from one sample sequenced in a study of metastatic and nonmetastatic thyroid tumors. Prior to thyroid surgery, none of the patients had received any treatment. MiXCR reprocessed the PCR reads for TCRdb. The table has just over 20,000 clones, 10% to 15% seen once; the top ten hold about 24%. Sequenced sample: blood. The receptors were sampled from a female donor with papillary thyroid cancer or a benign thyroid nodule (not recorded which). Some clones in this sample may be carry-over from other donors' samples.

A few counts support this clone. The chain recombines TRBV12-3 or TRBV12-4 with TRBJ1-5; 7 nucleotides match TRBD1. Unmatched junction bases numbered 11, after V lost 5 bases and J lost 1 base. CDR3 size: 17 residues. CDR3 sequence (DNA): TGTGCCAGCAGTGCGAGACAGGGAATCTTAAGCAATCAGCCCCAGCATTTT. As protein: CASSARQGILSNQPQHF.

The table lists this clone with a few counts. Germline is not matched at one junction end, which may reflect a read error. The chain has TRBV6-5 and TRBJ1-5; 10 nucleotides line up with TRBD1. The CDR3 totals 15 residues. CDR1 is MNHEY and CDR2 is SVGAGI in the germline V gene. The CDR3 loop reads CASSYGGTGVQPRHF. The CDR3 DNA follows: TGTGCCAGCAGTTACGGCGGGACAGGGGTACAGCCCCGGCATTTT.

This clone was seen ten or more times. CDR3 amino acids: CASSRTSGYQSTDTQYF. The CDR3 region has the DNA TGTGCCAGTAGCAGGACTAGCGGGTACCAGAGCACAGATACGCAGTATTTT. This chain joins TRBV19 and TRBJ2-3; 11 bases match TRBD2. Germline CDR1 and CDR2: LNHDA and SQIVND (reference sequence). This CDR3 is 17 amino acids long. Trimming took 6 bases from V and 0 from J; bases not matched to a gene: 8.

This clone is judged medium-sized. The chain couples TRBV15 to TRBJ2-7, with D uncertain. V was pared by 3 bases and J by 2 bases, with 14 bases between. The CDR3 runs to 15 residues. CDR1 is LNHNV and CDR2 is YYDKDF in the germline V gene (reference sequence). The CDR3 DNA follows: TGTGCCACCAGCAGTTTGCCGAAGGGTACCTACGAGCAGTACTTC. This encodes CATSSLPKGTYEQYF.

In this sample, this clone turned up many times. This rearrangement joins TRBV2 to TRBJ1-4; 9 positions match TRBD1. With V trimmed by 6 bases and J by 1 base, 6 bases remained unmatched. This CDR3 comprises 16 residues. Germline CDR1 is SNHLY and CDR2 is FYNNEI. The CDR3 bases are TGTGCCAGCAGGCCTACAGGGGGCCAAACTAATGAAAAACTGTTTTTT. Residues: CASRPTGGQTNEKLFF. Combining the CDR3 with reference TRBV2 and TRBJ1-4 gives the whole variable domain EPEVTQTPSHQVTQMGQEVILRCVPISNHLYFYWYRQILGQKVEFLVSFYNNEISEKSEIFDDQFSVERPDGSNFTLKIRSTKLEDSAMYFCASRPTGGQTNEKLFFGSGTQLSVL.

This clone was recorded many times. The rearrangement joins TRBV7-9 to TRBJ2-5; 9 bases fit TRBD1. Germline CDR1 is SEHNR and CDR2 is FQNEAQ (reference sequence). Trimming removed 5 bases from V and 2 bases from J; junction bases left unmatched: 6. The CDR3 loop spans 15 amino acids. The CDR3 DNA sequence: TGTGCCAGCAGCGGGGGGGACAGGGAACAAGAGACCCAGTACTTC. Amino acids: CASSGGDREQETQYF.

Many counts were recorded for this clone. V is TRBV10-3 and J is TRBJ1-2; no firm D call. CDR1 is ENHRY, CDR2 SYGVKD, per germline. CDR3 length: 13 residues. The ends were cut back, 2 bases at V and 13 bases at J, with 17 bases in the middle. CDR3 DNA sequence: TGTGCCATCAGTGAGCCATTGTCAGACGGGTGCACCTTC. Its protein product is CAISEPLSDGCTF.

This clone was observed a few times. V gene TRBV19 combines with J gene TRBJ2-6; D not certain. This CDR3 region has 12 residues. V was pared by 9 bases and J by 4 bases, with 7 bases between. CDR1 and CDR2 (germline): LNHDA, SQIVND (reference sequence). The CDR3 bases are TGTGCCAGCACCGAGGGGGCCAACGTCCTGACTTTC. It translates to CASTEGANVLTF.